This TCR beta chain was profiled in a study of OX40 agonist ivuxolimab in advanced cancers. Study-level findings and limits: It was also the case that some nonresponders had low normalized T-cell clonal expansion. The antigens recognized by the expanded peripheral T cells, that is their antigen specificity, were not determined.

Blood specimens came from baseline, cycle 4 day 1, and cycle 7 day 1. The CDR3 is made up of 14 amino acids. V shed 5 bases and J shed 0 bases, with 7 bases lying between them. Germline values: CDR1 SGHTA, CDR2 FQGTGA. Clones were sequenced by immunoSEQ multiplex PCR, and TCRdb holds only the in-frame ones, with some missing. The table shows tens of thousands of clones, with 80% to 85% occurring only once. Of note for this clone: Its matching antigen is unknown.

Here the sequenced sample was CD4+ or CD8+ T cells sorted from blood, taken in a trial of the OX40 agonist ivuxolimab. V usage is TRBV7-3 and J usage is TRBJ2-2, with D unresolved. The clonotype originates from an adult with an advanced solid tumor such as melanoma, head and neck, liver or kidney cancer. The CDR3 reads CASSNQANTGELFF. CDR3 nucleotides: TGTGCCAGCAGCAATCAGGCGAACACCGGGGAGCTGTTTTTT.